This T cell receptor beta chain was observed in a study of T cells in Graves' hyperthyroidism and ophthalmopathy. Study-wide points: Within blood appeared most thyroid clonotypes that had expanded above 0.001. The model predicted ophthalmopathy a median approximately 6.3 months before onset.

RNA transcripts provided the source from which TCR beta CDR3 regions were amplified. HTBI primers were the set used in a first-round RT-PCR of the TCR CDR3. TCRdb redid the calling of the multiplex PCR reads with MiXCR, one entry per CDR3 protein. Here the sample spans roughly 330,000 distinct CDR3 sequences, 16% being singletons. CDR3 length equals 13 residues. The J segment lost 8 bases and the V segment lost 6 bases, leaving 8 bases of the junction unmatched. Germline assignment: CDR1 KGHSH and CDR2 LQKENI. This clonotype was recorded many times. Its antigen is not known. Uncontrolled infection, other autoimmune disease, pregnancy or lactation excluded patients. The PBMCs studied were ones that came from 10 ml fresh peripheral blood.

The sequence was collected from a man aged 30 to 45 with Graves' hyperthyroidism. Source material: blood. This chain connects TRBV18 to TRBJ2-5, with TRBD1 identical over 8 bases. In DNA, the CDR3 is TGTGCCAGCTCGCAGGGGGCCCGGTACACCCAGTACTTC. Translation gives CASSQGARYTQYF. The full variable domain, its missing parts supplied by reference TRBV18 and TRBJ2-5, is NAGVMQNPRHLVRRRGQEARLRCSPMKGHSHVYWYRQLPEEGLKFMVYLQKENIIDESGMPKERFSAEFPKEGPSILRIQQVVRGDSAAYFCASSQGARYTQYFGPGTRLLVL.